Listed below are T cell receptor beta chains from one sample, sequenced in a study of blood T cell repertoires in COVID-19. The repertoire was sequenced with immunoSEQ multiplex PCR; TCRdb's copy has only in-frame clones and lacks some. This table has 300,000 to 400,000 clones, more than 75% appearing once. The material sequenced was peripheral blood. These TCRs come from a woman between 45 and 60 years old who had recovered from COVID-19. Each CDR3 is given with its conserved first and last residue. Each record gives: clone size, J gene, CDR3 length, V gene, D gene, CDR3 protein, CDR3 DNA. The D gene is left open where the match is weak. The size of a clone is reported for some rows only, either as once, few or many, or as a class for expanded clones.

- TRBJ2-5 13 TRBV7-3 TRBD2 CASSPGRDKTQYF TGTGCCAGCAGCCCCGGGAGGGATAAGACCCAGTACTTC
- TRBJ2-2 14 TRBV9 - CASSVELASGELFF TGTGCCAGCAGCGTAGAGTTGGCTAGCGGGGAGCTGTTTTTT
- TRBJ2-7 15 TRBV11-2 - CASSSPVGSTDEQYF TGTGCCAGCAGCTCCCCCGTCGGGAGTACCGACGAGCAGTACTTC
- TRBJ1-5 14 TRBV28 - CASSLSRDYQPQHF TGTGCCAGCAGTTTATCCAGGGACTATCAGCCCCAGCATTTT
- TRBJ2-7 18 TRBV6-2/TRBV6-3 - CASSLSTLAQEIPYEQYF TGTGCCAGCAGTCTTTCGACACTAGCTCAGGAGATCCCCTACGAGCAGTACTTC
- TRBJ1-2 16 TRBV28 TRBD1 CASSQLPNPTGNGYTF TGTGCCAGCAGTCAACTTCCCAACCCGACAGGGAATGGCTACACCTTC
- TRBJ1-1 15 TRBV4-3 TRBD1 CASSQGGTENTEAFF TGCGCCAGCAGCCAAGGCGGGACAGAGAACACTGAAGCTTTCTTT
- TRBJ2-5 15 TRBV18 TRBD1 CASSPGTGYQETQYF TGTGCCAGCTCACCTGGGACAGGCTATCAAGAGACCCAGTACTTC
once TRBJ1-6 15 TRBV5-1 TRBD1 CASSSLDRGQGPLHF TGCGCCAGCAGTTCATTGGACAGGGGGCAAGGACCCCTCCACTTT
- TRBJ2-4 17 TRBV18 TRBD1 CASSPLTGMMAKNIQYF TGTGCCAGCTCACCTCTGACAGGGATGATGGCCAAAAACATTCAGTACTTC
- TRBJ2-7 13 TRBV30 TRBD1 CACNWDSSYEQYF TGTGCCTGCAACTGGGACAGCAGCTACGAGCAGTACTTC
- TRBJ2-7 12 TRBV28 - CASSLLTYEQYF TGTGCCAGCAGTTTATTAACCTACGAGCAGTACTTC
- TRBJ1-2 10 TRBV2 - CASREDGYTF TGTGCCAGCAGGGAGGATGGCTACACCTTC
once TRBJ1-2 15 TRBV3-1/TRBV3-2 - CASSQGEGDIYGYTF TGTGCCAGCAGCCAAGGGGAGGGGGATATCTATGGCTACACCTTC
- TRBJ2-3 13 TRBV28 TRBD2 CASRKTSGDTQYF TGTGCCAGCAGAAAGACTAGCGGGGATACGCAGTATTTT
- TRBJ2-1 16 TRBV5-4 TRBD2 CASSPPPSGGLNEQFF TGTGCCAGCAGCCCCCCCCCTAGCGGGGGCCTCAATGAGCAGTTCTTC
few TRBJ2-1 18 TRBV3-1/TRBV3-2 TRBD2 CASSLRLAGGSSYNEQFF TGTGCCAGCAGCCTCCGGTTAGCGGGAGGTAGCTCCTACAATGAGCAGTTCTTC
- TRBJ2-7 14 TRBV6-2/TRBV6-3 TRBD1 CASSYEQGAYEQYF TGTGCCAGCAGTTACGAACAGGGGGCTTACGAGCAGTACTTC
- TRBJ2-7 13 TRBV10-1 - CASTSGSSYEQYF TGCGCCAGCACCTCGGGGAGCTCCTACGAGCAGTACTTC
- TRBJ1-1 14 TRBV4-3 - CASSQDYTNTLGSF TGCGCCAGCAGCCAAGATTACACAAATACCCTGGGCAGCTTT
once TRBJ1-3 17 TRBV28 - CASSSPRRSFSGNTIYF TGTGCCAGCAGTTCACCCCGCAGATCGTTCTCTGGAAACACCATATATTTT
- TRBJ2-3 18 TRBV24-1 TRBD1 CATSDRKPDRGHTDTQYF TGTGCCACCAGTGATCGAAAGCCTGACAGGGGGCATACAGATACGCAGTATTTT
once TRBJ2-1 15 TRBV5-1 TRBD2 CASRAGLAGDNEQFF TGCGCCAGCAGAGCCGGACTAGCGGGAGACAATGAGCAGTTCTTC
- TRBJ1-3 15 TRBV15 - CATSRLQGTGNTIYF TGTGCCACCAGCAGGCTGCAGGGAACTGGAAACACCATATATTTT
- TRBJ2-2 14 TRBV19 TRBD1 CASRHRGRTGELFF TGTGCCAGTAGGCACAGGGGACGTACCGGGGAGCTGTTTTTT
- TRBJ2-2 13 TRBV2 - CASSLQGPGELFF TGTGCCAGCAGTCTACAGGGTCCCGGGGAGCTGTTTTTT
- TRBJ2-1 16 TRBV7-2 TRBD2 CASSLRGGRVNNEQFF TGTGCCAGCAGCTTAAGAGGCGGGAGGGTCAACAATGAGCAGTTCTTC
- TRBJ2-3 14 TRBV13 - CASSFPRYTDTQYF TGTGCCAGCAGCTTCCCGCGGTACACAGATACGCAGTATTTT
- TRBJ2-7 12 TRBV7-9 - CASSTAGLEQYF TGTGCCAGCAGTACAGCGGGTCTTGAGCAGTACTTC
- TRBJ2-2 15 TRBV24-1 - CATSFGTPNTGELFF TGTGCCACCTCATTCGGGACTCCGAACACCGGGGAGCTGTTTTTT
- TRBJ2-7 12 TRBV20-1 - CSASGGLYEQYF TGCAGTGCTAGTGGGGGCCTCTACGAGCAGTACTTC
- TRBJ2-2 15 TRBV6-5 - CAIELGDTHTGELFF TGTGCCATAGAACTAGGGGACACACACACCGGGGAGCTGTTTTTT
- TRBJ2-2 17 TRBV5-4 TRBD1 CASSLEGTGSNTGELFF TGTGCCAGCAGCTTGGAGGGGACAGGCTCGAACACCGGGGAGCTGTTTTTT
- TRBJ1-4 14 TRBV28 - CASSFQATNEKLFF TGTGCCAGCAGTTTTCAGGCAACTAATGAAAAACTGTTTTTT
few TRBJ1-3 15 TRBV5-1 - CASSLEANSGNTIYF TGCGCCAGCAGCTTGGAAGCAAACTCTGGAAACACCATATATTTT
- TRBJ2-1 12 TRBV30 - CAWGTYHNEQFF TGTGCCTGGGGGACTTACCACAATGAGCAGTTCTTC
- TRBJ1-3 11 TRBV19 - CATIIGNTIYF TGTGCCACCATCATCGGAAACACCATATATTTT
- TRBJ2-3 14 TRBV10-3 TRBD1 CAISRDRAIDTQYF TGTGCCATCAGCCGGGACAGGGCTATCGATACGCAGTATTTT